Sequencing of this TCR beta chain was carried out in a study of CD8 T cells in Susac syndrome. General study results and limits: That the number of individuals in its TCR sequencing and HLA analysis was relatively small was acknowledged by the study.

Regarding this clonotype: Its matching antigen is unknown.

An input of 0.5 to 1 ug of RNA was subjected to reverse transcription using random hexamers. Using its own MiXCR run on the immunoSEQ multiplex PCR reads, TCRdb lists one record per CDR3 protein. The sample contains over 150,000 distinct CDR3 sequences, more than 95% of which appear only once. The CDR3 sequence is 15 residues long. Germline assignment: CDR1 SGDLS and CDR2 YYNGEE. V dropped 0 bases and J dropped 3; count of bases not matched to a gene: 5. The source of this sequence is a human donor with Susac syndrome. V gene TRBV9 combines with J gene TRBJ2-7, with 8 bases matching TRBD1. The sequenced material came from CD4+ T cells from PBMCs. CDR3 sequence: CASSVGPGGVYEQYV. The CDR3 DNA is TGTGCCAGCAGCGTAGGGCCAGGGGGCGTCTACGAGCAGTACGTC.